What follows are 31 T cell receptor beta chains derived from one specimen sequenced in a study of T cells in Graves' hyperthyroidism and ophthalmopathy. Amplified TCR beta CDR3 regions derived from RNA transcripts. Initially, a first-round RT-PCR of the TCR CDR3 employed the HTBI primer set. TCRdb redid the calling of the multiplex PCR reads with MiXCR, one entry per CDR3 protein. This sample has a few hundred thousand distinct CDR3 sequences; roughly an eighth occur once, and the top ten carry approximately 35%. The sample was blood. The receptors come from a woman in her thirties or forties with Graves' ophthalmopathy.

This clonotype was picked up one time. The V and J genes are TRBV3-1 and TRBJ2-7; the match to TRBD2 covers 11 bases. Unmatched junction bases numbered 6, after V lost 6 bases and J lost 5 bases. Looked up from germline, CDR1 is LGHDT and CDR2 is YNNKEL (reference sequence). CDR3 length: 14 amino acids. CDR3 sequence reads: CASRHSGRGHEQYF. The CDR3 bases are TGTGCCAGCAGACATAGCGGGAGGGGACACGAGCAGTACTTC.

In this sample, this clonotype turned up many times. This rearrangement joins TRBV28 to TRBJ2-7; tentatively, D is TRBD1 or TRBD2 (7 bases each). The CDR3 runs 14 residues. CDR1 and CDR2 (germline): MDHEN, SYDVKM. Trimming stripped 7 bases from V and 6 bases from J, with 19 bases between. CDR3 DNA sequence: TGTGCCAGCATCTGGGGGAGGGGGCTTGGCGAGCAGTACTTC. Translation gives CASIWGRGLGEQYF.

The chain links TRBV7-9 to TRBJ2-6; D possibly corresponds to TRBD2 (5 bases). The V gene lost 0 bases and the J gene lost 3 bases, with 21 bases spanning the gap. Germline lookup yields CDR1 SEHNR and CDR2 FQNEAQ (reference sequence). This CDR3 is 20 amino acids long. The CDR3 DNA reads TGTGCCAGCAGCTTAGCGCTCGGAGTGAGGGAGTTCTTTGGGGCCAACGTCCTGACTTTC. Translating gives CASSLALGVREFFGANVLTF.

Ten or more counts support this clonotype. At one boundary the junction diverges from the germline segment, which might be a read error. This rearrangement joins TRBV24-1 to TRBJ2-2, with 8 bases matching TRBD1. The CDR3 spans 16 residues. Germline V lookup: CDR1 KGHDR, CDR2 SFDVKD. This CDR3 reads CATSDPRQGNTEELFF. DNA of the CDR3: TGTGCCACCAGTGATCCGAGACAGGGGAACACCGAGGAGCTGTTTTTT.

The chain combines TRBV28 with TRBJ1-2, with TRBD1 matching 12 bases. Germline V gene data show CDR1 as MDHEN and CDR2 as SYDVKM. The junction had 8 bases not matched to a gene; V was cut back by 5 bases and J by 7 bases. This CDR3 contains 15 residues. The CDR3, as DNA: TGTGCCAGCAGTCCATGGGGACAGGGGGCGCGTGGCTACACCTTC. Protein: CASSPWGQGARGYTF.

The chain has TRBV7-3 and TRBJ2-7, with D tentatively TRBD1 (5 bases). From germline, CDR1 is SGHTA and CDR2 FQGTGA. V lost 7 bases to trimming and J lost 6 bases, with 16 bases between them. This CDR3 spans 13 amino acids. The DNA for the CDR3 is TGTGCCAGCAAGACACCCAGGGATCCCGAGCAGTACTTC. Protein product: CASKTPRDPEQYF. The variable domain in full, with the rest retrieved from reference TRBV7-3 and TRBJ2-7, is GAGVSQTPSNKVTEKGKYVELRCDPISGHTALYWYRQSLGQGPEFLIYFQGTGAADDSGLPNDRFFAVRPEGSVSTLKIQRTERGDSAVYLCASKTPRDPEQYFGPGTRLTVT.

The rearrangement links TRBV3-1 to TRBJ2-4; 9 nucleotides line up with TRBD2. This CDR3 is built from 17 residues. Per germline, CDR1 LGHDT and CDR2 YNNKEL (reference sequence). V lost 0 bases and J lost 4; bases outside the gene matches: 7. CDR3 residues: CASSQEIAGVLKNIQYF. DNA of the CDR3: TGTGCCAGCAGCCAAGAAATAGCGGGAGTCTTAAAAAACATTCAGTACTTC. The full variable domain, its missing parts supplied by reference TRBV3-1 and TRBJ2-4, is DTAVSQTPKYLVTQMGNDKSIKCEQNLGHDTMYWYKQDSKKFLKIMFSYNNKELIINETVPNRFSPKSPDKAHLNLHINSLELGDSAVYFCASSQEIAGVLKNIQYFGAGTRLSVL.

V usage is TRBV28 and J usage is TRBJ2-5; D not certain. The V gene lost 1 base and the J gene lost 2 bases, with 11 bases spanning the gap. Germline CDR1 MDHEN, CDR2 SYDVKM. This CDR3 spans 15 amino acids. For the CDR3, the DNA is TGTGCCAGCAGTTTATTTCTGAAGATGCAAGAGACCCAGTACTTC. The encoded protein is CASSLFLKMQETQYF. Variable domain in full (rest from reference TRBV28 and TRBJ2-5): DVKVTQSSRYLVKRTGEKVFLECVQDMDHENMFWYRQDPGLGLRLIYFSYDVKMKEKGDIPEGYSVSREKKERFSLILESASTNQTSMYLCASSLFLKMQETQYFGPGTRLLVL.

The sample holds many counts of this clonotype. This chain uses TRBV2 with TRBJ2-7; maybe TRBD1 (6 bases). This CDR3 is 13 amino acids long. Trimming cost V 7 bases and J 2 bases, with 12 bases left between them. Germline loops: CDR1 SNHLY, CDR2 FYNNEI. The CDR3 is CASKRDITYEQYF. As DNA, the CDR3 is TGTGCCAGCAAGAGGGACATTACCTACGAGCAGTACTTC.

The sample holds a few counts of this clonotype. The rearrangement uses TRBV10-2 and TRBJ1-4; tentatively, D is TRBD1 (5 bases). The CDR3 has 15 residues. Trimming stripped 6 bases from V and 3 bases from J, with 14 bases between. Germline V gives CDR1 WSHSY, CDR2 SAAADI. DNA for the CDR3: TGCGCCAGCAGCCATGGGACTGGGGCTAATGAAAAACTGTTTTTT. Amino acids: CASSHGTGANEKLFF.

This sequence joins TRBV4-1 and TRBJ1-1; D call uncertain. The CDR3 covers 14 residues. Germline values: CDR1 MGHRA, CDR2 YSYEKL. Between the trimmed V and J ends, which lost 3 bases and 2 bases, there was a span of 10 bases. The CDR3 reads CASSHPGINTEAFF. Here the CDR3 DNA reads TGCGCCAGCAGCCATCCCGGGATCAACACTGAAGCTTTCTTT.

This clonotype was counted a few times. The chain uses TRBV7-6 and TRBJ1-6; D is perhaps TRBD1 (6 bases). V lost 4 bases, J lost 8 bases, and 15 bases lay in between. This CDR3 comprises 15 residues. The germline V gene encodes CDR1 SGHVS and CDR2 FNYEAQ. The CDR3 protein is CASSSSPRGYSPLHF. DNA of the CDR3: TGTGCCAGCAGCTCTAGCCCCAGGGGATATTCACCCCTCCACTTT.

This clonotype was seen at least ten times. The gene calls are TRBV20-1 and TRBJ1-1; D is ambiguous. This CDR3 is built from 12 residues. V lost 3 bases to trimming and J lost 5 bases, with 10 bases between them. Germline assignment: CDR1 DFQATT and CDR2 SNEGSKA (reference sequence). The CDR3 DNA reads TGCAGTGCTAGGTCTCCTGGGACTGAAGCTTTCTTT. Protein: CSARSPGTEAFF.

A few counts support this clonotype. This sequence joins TRBV19 and TRBJ2-3; no firm D call. This CDR3 contains 15 residues. CDR1 LNHDA and CDR2 SQIVND come from the germline V gene (reference sequence). V lost 8 bases and J 0 bases, leaving 15 bases between the germline ends. CDR3 sequence: CASSPGRPSTDTQYF. DNA for the CDR3: TGTGCCAGTTCTCCCGGACGGCCTAGCACAGATACGCAGTATTTT. The full variable domain, its missing parts supplied by reference TRBV19 and TRBJ2-3, is DGGITQSPKYLFRKEGQNVTLSCEQNLNHDAMYWYRQDPGQGLRLIYYSQIVNDFQKGDIAEGYSVSREKKESFPLTVTSAQKNPTAFYLCASSPGRPSTDTQYFGPGTRLTVL.

The sample holds many counts of this clonotype. J is TRBJ1-4 and V is TRBV12-3 or TRBV12-4; D not certain. The V gene lost 6 bases and the J gene lost 7 bases, with 18 bases spanning the gap. This CDR3 spans 15 amino acids. The CDR3 here is CASSTRPEFAEKLFF. The CDR3 DNA reads TGTGCCAGCAGCACTAGACCGGAATTTGCTGAAAAACTGTTTTTT.

The table lists this clonotype with a few counts. V gene TRBV6-5 combines with J gene TRBJ2-7; D uncertain. V lost 3 bases and J 4 bases, leaving 10 bases between the germline ends. CDR1 MNHEY and CDR2 SVGAGI come from the germline V gene. The CDR3 runs to 13 residues. This chain's CDR3 is CASSYNTGYEQYF. The CDR3 DNA follows: TGTGCCAGCAGTTATAACACGGGTTACGAGCAGTACTTC.

V is TRBV18 and J is TRBJ2-1; D assignment may be TRBD1 or TRBD2 (6 bases each). The germline CDR1 and CDR2 sequences are KGHSH and LQKENI. CDR3 length equals 17 residues. The V gene lost 2 bases and the J gene lost 0 bases, with 14 bases spanning the gap. As DNA, the CDR3 is TGTGCCAGCTCACCATTGCGGGACATAAGCTCCTACAATGAGCAGTTCTTC. It encodes CASSPLRDISSYNEQFF.

This clonotype was observed at least ten times. The CDR3 reads CASRLGTPGVNTEAFF. CDR3 sequence (DNA): TGTGCCAGCAGACTGGGGACCCCCGGGGTGAACACTGAAGCTTTCTTT. This chain links TRBV12-3 or TRBV12-4 with TRBJ1-1, with D maybe TRBD1 (5 bases). This CDR3 has 16 amino acids. V was pared by 6 bases and J by 0 bases, with 17 bases between.

This clonotype was counted at least ten times. The rearrangement joins TRBV29-1 to TRBJ1-1; D is unclear. Trimming pared 5 bases from V and 1 base from J, leaving 2 bases between. This CDR3 is 10 amino acids long. From germline, CDR1 is SQVTM and CDR2 ANQGSEA. The CDR3 coding sequence is TGCAGCGTTAAGAACACTGAAGCTTTCTTT. This codes for CSVKNTEAFF.

This clonotype was found many times. The rearrangement links TRBV28 to TRBJ2-1; TRBD1 aligns across 7 bases. The CDR3 spans 19 residues. V lost 6 bases, J lost 0 bases, and 17 bases stayed unmatched. In germline, CDR1 is MDHEN, CDR2 SYDVKM. CDR3 protein: CASSQYDRARDLSYNEQFF. The CDR3 DNA reads as TGTGCCAGCAGCCAATACGACAGGGCTAGAGATCTCTCCTACAATGAGCAGTTCTTC.

This rearrangement joins TRBV7-9 to TRBJ2-7; 9 bases fit TRBD1. There are 17 residues in the CDR3. The junction had 13 bases not matched to a gene; V was cut back by 2 bases and J by 5 bases. In germline, CDR1 is SEHNR, CDR2 FQNEAQ (reference sequence). CDR3 nucleotide sequence: TGTGCCAGCAGCTTAACCCTAGGGGGACAGGGAAAGAACGAGCAGTACTTC. Protein sequence: CASSLTLGGQGKNEQYF.

This clonotype was seen repeatedly, ten times or more. The genes are TRBV7-9 and TRBJ2-3, with D possibly matching TRBD2 (6 bases). Deletions cut 3 bases from V and 2 bases from J, with 15 bases between. The CDR3 runs 16 residues. Germline loops: CDR1 SEHNR, CDR2 FQNEAQ (reference sequence). The CDR3 DNA follows: TGTGCCAGCAGCTTGGGGGGAGAGGGGCCCACAGATACGCAGTATTTT. Protein product: CASSLGGEGPTDTQYF.

Only a few counts were recorded for this clonotype. The genes are TRBV19 and TRBJ2-6; D unclear. V shed 6 bases and J shed 4 bases, with 10 bases lying between them. This CDR3 is built from 14 residues. The germline CDR1 and CDR2 sequences are LNHDA and SQIVND (reference sequence). CDR3 DNA: TGTGCCAGTAGACTCCCCGGGGGGGCCAACGTCCTGACTTTC. As protein: CASRLPGGANVLTF.

V is TRBV3-1 and J is TRBJ1-1; possibly TRBD1 for D (6 bases). Trimming stripped 1 base from V and 1 base from J, with 16 bases between. CDR1 and CDR2 (germline): LGHDT, YNNKEL (reference sequence). The CDR3 spans 17 residues. This chain's CDR3 is CASSQVATRGANTEAFF. CDR3 coding DNA: TGTGCCAGCAGCCAAGTCGCTACGAGGGGGGCGAACACTGAAGCTTTCTTT. Full variable domain (outside the CDR3, taken from reference TRBV3-1 and TRBJ1-1): DTAVSQTPKYLVTQMGNDKSIKCEQNLGHDTMYWYKQDSKKFLKIMFSYNNKELIINETVPNRFSPKSPDKAHLNLHINSLELGDSAVYFCASSQVATRGANTEAFFGQGTRLTVV.

This clonotype was counted at least ten times. J is TRBJ1-2 and V is TRBV27; tentative D call: TRBD1 (5 bases). The length of the CDR3 is 15 residues. The V and J ends lost 3 bases and 3 bases respectively, with 14 bases between them. Germline assignment: CDR1 MNHEY and CDR2 SMNVEV (reference sequence). The chain's CDR3 is CASSFRPGTYYGYTF. CDR3 DNA: TGTGCCAGCAGTTTCCGACCAGGGACCTACTATGGCTACACCTTC.

This clonotype was seen a handful of times. The chain recombines TRBV11-2 with TRBJ2-7; a weak D match, TRBD1 (6 bases). Per the germline V gene, CDR1 is SGHAT and CDR2 is FQNNGV. Deletions cut 2 bases from V and 2 bases from J, with 13 bases between. This CDR3 region has 15 residues. In DNA form, the CDR3 reads TGTGCCAGCAGCTTACAACAGGGCTTCCCCTACGAGCAGTACTTC. Residues: CASSLQQGFPYEQYF.

This clonotype was observed a few times. The rearrangement joins TRBV6-4 to TRBJ2-5; no firm D call. This CDR3 has 13 amino acids. The germline CDR1 and CDR2 sequences are MRHNA and SNTAGT. V lost 2 bases and J 3 bases, leaving 7 bases between the germline ends. CDR3 amino acids: CASSDRSEETQYF. DNA for the CDR3: TGTGCCAGCAGTGACAGGTCCGAAGAGACCCAGTACTTC.

V usage is TRBV27 and J usage is TRBJ2-7; D is unclear. The CDR3 runs to 15 residues. Trimming removed 2 bases from V and 3 bases from J, with 14 bases in between. The germline gives CDR1 MNHEY, CDR2 SMNVEV (reference sequence). CDR3 sequence reads: CASSLSQPTLYEQYF. DNA of the CDR3: TGTGCCAGCAGTTTAAGTCAGCCAACTCTCTACGAGCAGTACTTC.

This clonotype appeared many times. V usage is TRBV20-1 and J usage is TRBJ1-1; D uncertain. The germline gives CDR1 DFQATT, CDR2 SNEGSKA (reference sequence). Between the trimmed V and J ends, which lost 0 bases and 1 base, there was a span of 12 bases. The CDR3 is made up of 15 amino acids. The CDR3 region is CSARDWAERNTEAFF. DNA for the CDR3: TGCAGTGCTAGAGATTGGGCAGAGAGGAACACTGAAGCTTTCTTT.

In this sample, this clonotype turned up a few times. This chain joins TRBV20-1 and TRBJ1-1, with D possibly TRBD1 on 6 matching bases. The germline V gene encodes CDR1 DFQATT and CDR2 SNEGSKA (reference sequence). V lost 2 bases, J lost 9 bases, and 13 bases lay in between. This CDR3 has 12 amino acids. CDR3 loop: CSARLSGAQAFF. CDR3 nucleotides: TGCAGTGCTAGACTGTCAGGGGCCCAAGCTTTCTTT.

This clonotype was observed many times. The J gene is TRBJ2-3, the V gene TRBV5-5; possibly TRBD2 for D (6 bases). CDR1 and CDR2 (germline): SGHKS, YYEKEE (reference sequence). The V end lost 3 bases, the J end lost 4 bases, and 9 bases lay between the germline ends. CDR3 length equals 13 residues. This CDR3 is CASSSRLADTQYF. The DNA for the CDR3 is TGTGCCAGCAGCTCCCGACTAGCAGATACGCAGTATTTT.